The T cell receptor beta chain described here comes from a study of T cell responses to AZD1222 COVID-19 vaccine. Points on this clone: The antigen is unknown.

TCRdb's copy holds only in-frame clones and misses some; the assay was immunoSEQ multiplex PCR. Of 65,000 to 75,000 clones listed, about four fifths are singletons. Broader study findings: Baseline testing showed seropositivity in only a handful of AZD1222 recipients. Females made up more of the donors, who were largely white British, and clonal diversity may have come out too low. Sampled repertoires all dated from after the peak T cell response.

Between the trimmed V and J ends, which lost 6 bases and 4 bases, there was a span of 17 bases. Germline V gives CDR1 LNHDA, CDR2 SQIVND (reference sequence). CDR3 size: 15 residues. The origin of this receptor is an adult in good health. The chain couples TRBV19 to TRBJ2-3; TRBD1 is a possible D gene (5 bases). The sample here was peripheral blood, taken on day 0 of AZD1222 vaccination. The CDR3 coding sequence is TGTGCCAGTAGACCGACAGCGACGTCCCCAGATACGCAGTATTTT. Translated: CASRPTATSPDTQYF. Together with reference TRBV19 and TRBJ2-3, the CDR3 gives the full variable domain: DGGITQSPKYLFRKEGQNVTLSCEQNLNHDAMYWYRQDPGQGLRLIYYSQIVNDFQKGDIAEGYSVSREKKESFPLTVTSAQKNPTAFYLCASRPTATSPDTQYFGPGTRLTVL.